Presented here are 9 T cell receptor beta chains from one specimen sequenced in a study of shared clonotypes between healthy human individuals. Libraries were prepared by immunoSEQ multiplex PCR; TCRdb keeps only in-frame clonotypes and omits some of them. The table has around 2.1 million clones, almost 96% seen once; the top ten hold around 0.13%. What was sequenced was naive CD4+ T cells sorted from blood. Subset reported: CD45RA+ positively selected. The receptors here all came from a young man in good health.

This clone appeared a single time. CDR3 DNA: TGTGCCAGCAGCGTAGACGAGCGGGGATCGGAGCAGTACTTC. Translation gives CASSVDERGSEQYF. V and J are TRBV9 and TRBJ2-7, with TRBD2 matching 7 bases. CDR3 length equals 14 residues. Germline values: CDR1 SGDLS, CDR2 YYNGEE. V was pared by 0 bases and J by 7 bases, with 7 bases of the junction left unmatched. Full variable domain (outside the CDR3, taken from reference TRBV9 and TRBJ2-7): DSGVTQTPKHLITATGQRVTLRCSPRSGDLSVYWYQQSLDQGLQFLIQYYNGEERAKGNILERFSAQQFPDLHSELNLSSLELGDSALYFCASSVDERGSEQYFGPGTRLTVT.

This clone was seen once. The sample has other DNA sequences that encode this CDR3 too. The chain couples TRBV6-5 to TRBJ2-7; 12 bases match TRBD1. This CDR3 is 16 amino acids long. V was pared by 0 bases and J by 5 bases, with 5 bases of the junction left unmatched. Germline V CDR1 and CDR2: MNHEY, SVGAGI. CDR3 residues: CASSYSRDRGLNEQYF. For the CDR3, the DNA is TGTGCCAGCAGTTACTCGAGGGACAGGGGGCTCAACGAGCAGTACTTC.

V is TRBV19 and J is TRBJ1-2, with 7 bases identical to TRBD1. Germline CDR1 is LNHDA and CDR2 is SQIVND (reference sequence). The CDR3 runs 13 residues. The junction had 6 bases not matched to a gene; V was cut back by 8 bases and J by 3 bases. CDR3 sequence reads: CASRPGGHYGYTF. CDR3 DNA: TGTGCCAGTCGGCCAGGGGGGCACTATGGCTACACCTTC.

This clone has just one count. The chain links TRBV21-1 to TRBJ2-3; the DNA was not used to check the table's D call, TRBD1. TRBV21-1 is labeled a pseudogene. The CDR3 runs 16 residues. The CDR3 is CASSKSQGAYTDTQYF. The CDR3 region has the DNA TGTGCCAGCAGCAAATCACAGGGTGCTTACACAGATACGCAGTATTTT.

This rearrangement joins TRBV7-2 to TRBJ2-3, with TRBD2 identical over 10 bases. The V segment lost 1 base and the J segment 4 bases; nucleotides outside the gene matches: 11. This CDR3 has 18 residues. CDR1 and CDR2 from the germline V gene are SGHTA and FQGNSA. The CDR3 bases are TGTGCCAGCAGCTTAGTGGGACTAGCGACGATCGGGGCAGATACGCAGTATTTT. Its translation is CASSLVGLATIGADTQYF.

This sequence joins TRBV10-3 and TRBJ2-3; 8 nucleotides match TRBD1. The CDR3 is made up of 13 amino acids. V lost 6 bases, J lost 5 bases, and 4 bases stayed unmatched. Per the germline V gene, CDR1 is ENHRY and CDR2 is SYGVKD. CDR3 amino acids: CAISAGGIDTQYF. For the CDR3, the DNA is TGTGCCATCAGCGCAGGGGGCATAGATACGCAGTATTTT.

This clone has only one observation. The chain has TRBV28 and TRBJ2-7; tentative D call: TRBD2 (5 bases). V was pared by 11 bases and J by 0 bases, with 11 bases between. Germline V gives CDR1 MDHEN, CDR2 SYDVKM. This CDR3 has 12 amino acids. As DNA, the CDR3 is TGTGCCGTCAGAGGGTACTCCTACGAGCAGTACTTC. Protein: CAVRGYSYEQYF.

V and J are TRBV7-9 and TRBJ2-3; D might be TRBD2 (5 bases). From germline, CDR1 is SEHNR and CDR2 FQNEAQ (reference sequence). Trimming stripped 6 bases from V and 2 bases from J, with 21 bases between. The CDR3 contains 17 residues. The CDR3 sequence: CASRGMDSRDATDTQYF. The CDR3 DNA reads as TGTGCCAGCAGAGGGATGGATTCACGGGATGCCACAGATACGCAGTATTTT.

The CDR3 region is CASTQGQLNTEAFF. The CDR3 nucleotides read TGTGCCAGCACCCAGGGACAGCTGAACACTGAAGCTTTCTTT. The chain uses TRBV9 and TRBJ1-1, with 7 bases fitting TRBD1. The germline CDR1 and CDR2 sequences are SGDLS and YYNGEE. Losses at the gene ends were 6 bases for V and 0 bases for J; bases not matched to a gene: 5. This CDR3 is built from 14 residues.